Each of the 24 T cell receptor beta chains below was sequenced from the same sample in a study of blood T cell repertoires in COVID-19. The table came from immunoSEQ multiplex PCR; TCRdb's copy has only in-frame clones and leaves some out. The table records over 55,000 clones, around 90% of them present only once. Specimen: peripheral blood. These receptors were taken from a human donor in a cohort sampled during active COVID-19.

The V call is TRBV7-9, the J call TRBJ1-1; D remains unclear. The CDR3 length is 14 residues. V was pared by 3 bases and J by 1 base, with 9 bases between. Germline CDR1 SEHNR, CDR2 FQNEAQ (reference sequence). The CDR3 nucleotides read TGTGCCAGCAGCTTGGTTACAAGGAACACTGAAGCTTTCTTT. Its translation: CASSLVTRNTEAFF. Together with reference TRBV7-9 and TRBJ1-1, the CDR3 gives the full variable domain: DTGVSQNPRHKITKRGQNVTFRCDPISEHNRLYWYRQTLGQGPEFLTYFQNEAQLEKSRLLSDRFSAERPKGSFSTLEIQRTEQGDSAMYLCASSLVTRNTEAFFGQGTRLTVV.

DNA for the CDR3: TGCGCCAGCACAGATGGGGGGTATGGCTACACCTTC. Its translation: CASTDGGYGYTF. The chain links TRBV5-1 to TRBJ1-2; possibly TRBD1 for D (5 bases). This CDR3 region has 12 residues. V lost 6 bases and J lost 5, with 11 bases in between. Germline values: CDR1 SGHRS, CDR2 YFSETQ.

This chain joins TRBV10-3 and TRBJ1-2; D gene ambiguous. Germline CDR1 and CDR2: ENHRY and SYGVKD. Deletions cut 6 bases from V and 4 bases from J, with 6 bases between. This CDR3 spans 11 amino acids. The CDR3 reads CAISAPYGYTF. The CDR3, as DNA: TGTGCCATCAGCGCGCCCTATGGCTACACCTTC.

About this clone itself: Distinct nucleotide sequences in the sample also encode this CDR3. This chain connects TRBV9 to TRBJ2-7; 9 bases are shared with TRBD2. The CDR3 extends over 14 amino acids. Germline V lookup: CDR1 SGDLS, CDR2 YYNGEE. With V trimmed by 0 bases and J by 3 bases, 1 base remained unmatched. CDR3 sequence: CASSVGSGGYEQYF. Written as DNA, the CDR3 is TGTGCCAGCAGCGTAGGTAGCGGGGGCTACGAGCAGTACTTC.

The chain combines TRBV11-2 with TRBJ1-1; 9 bases match TRBD1. With 4 bases clipped from V and 1 base from J, the junction kept 4 bases outside the gene matches. Germline V gene lookup returns CDR1 SGHAT and CDR2 FQNNGV. CDR3 length equals 15 residues. CDR3 protein: CASSSGTGKNTEAFF. As DNA, the CDR3 is TGTGCCAGCAGCTCGGGGACAGGGAAGAACACTGAAGCTTTCTTT.

The chain has TRBV9 and TRBJ1-1; D is ambiguous. The CDR3 runs 14 residues. Germline values: CDR1 SGDLS, CDR2 YYNGEE. V dropped 4 bases and J dropped 0 bases, with 10 bases sitting between them. In DNA, the CDR3 is TGTGCCAGCAGCCCAAGTGGCTTGAACACTGAAGCTTTCTTT. Translating gives CASSPSGLNTEAFF. The variable domain in full, completed from reference TRBV9 and TRBJ1-1, reads DSGVTQTPKHLITATGQRVTLRCSPRSGDLSVYWYQQSLDQGLQFLIQYYNGEERAKGNILERFSAQQFPDLHSELNLSSLELGDSALYFCASSPSGLNTEAFFGQGTRLTVV.

This clone was picked up one time. The rearrangement links TRBV9 to TRBJ1-3, with D unresolved. The CDR3 runs to 16 residues. The germline V and J ends were trimmed by 4 bases and 2 bases, with 16 bases remaining between them. CDR1 and CDR2 from the germline V gene are SGDLS and YYNGEE. The CDR3 coding sequence is TGTGCCAGCAGCTCCGGAATAACAGAAACTGGAAACACCATATATTTT. Translation: CASSSGITETGNTIYF.

The V call is TRBV4-1, the J call TRBJ2-7, with TRBD1 matching 8 bases. The V gene end was trimmed by 3 bases and the J gene end by 11 bases; junction bases not matched to a gene: 18. Germline values: CDR1 MGHRA, CDR2 YSYEKL. The CDR3 length is 16 residues. The CDR3 coding sequence is TGCGCCAGCAGCCACTATTCAGGACAGGGTAAAGGGAGGAAGTACTTC. Translating gives CASSHYSGQGKGRKYF.

This clone was seen more than once but under ten times. The chain has TRBV6-1 and TRBJ2-7, with a weak D call TRBD1 (6 bases). Trimming removed 2 bases at V and 4 bases at J, with 12 bases between. The CDR3 contains 14 residues. Looked up from germline, CDR1 is MNHNS and CDR2 is SASEGT. CDR3 sequence: CASSESWGLYEQYF. CDR3 nucleotide sequence: TGTGCCAGCAGTGAATCATGGGGGCTATACGAGCAGTACTTC.

The count of this clone is one. The same CDR3 arises from other DNA sequences in this sample as well. The chain carries TRBV27 and TRBJ1-1, with a weak D call TRBD1 (5 bases). Germline V gives CDR1 MNHEY, CDR2 SMNVEV (reference sequence). The CDR3 covers 12 residues. V dropped 4 bases and J dropped 5 bases, with 8 bases sitting between them. CDR3 sequence reads: CASSSGGTEAFF. Here the CDR3 DNA reads TGTGCCAGCAGTTCTGGGGGGACTGAAGCTTTCTTT.

This rearrangement joins TRBV10-3 to TRBJ1-3, with D possibly TRBD1 on 6 matching bases. Between the trimmed V and J ends, which lost 6 bases and 4 bases, there was a span of 13 bases. The CDR3 consists of 14 residues. Germline lookup yields CDR1 ENHRY and CDR2 SYGVKD. This CDR3 reads CAIRGGAEGNTIYF. Written as DNA, the CDR3 is TGTGCCATCAGAGGGGGGGCAGAAGGAAACACCATATATTTT.

This rearrangement joins TRBV2 to TRBJ1-1; TRBD1 matches at 7 bases. The CDR3 sequence is 17 residues long. Germline values: CDR1 SNHLY, CDR2 FYNNEI. V lost 6 bases and J lost 8; bases outside the gene matches: 21. The CDR3 DNA reads as TGTGCCAGCAGAGAGAGGGGGCGCGGTGAGTTTCAGCGGGAAGCTTTCTTT. Translation gives CASRERGRGEFQREAFF.

V is TRBV24-1 and J is TRBJ1-1; no clear D gene. The CDR3 extends over 13 amino acids. Germline values: CDR1 KGHDR, CDR2 SFDVKD. V dropped 3 bases and J dropped 7 bases, with 11 bases sitting between them. CDR3 DNA sequence: TGTGCCACCAGTGATCTAGGGAGTGGTGAAGCTTTCTTT. It encodes CATSDLGSGEAFF.

The sample holds a few counts of this clone. The chain is built from TRBV11-2 and TRBJ1-1; possible D gene TRBD1, 5 bases. V lost 5 bases, J lost 1 base, and 14 bases lay in between. This CDR3 contains 15 residues. Germline V gene lookup returns CDR1 SGHAT and CDR2 FQNNGV. The CDR3: CASSPRRGSNTEAFF. Here the CDR3 DNA reads TGTGCCAGCAGCCCCCGGCGGGGGTCGAACACTGAAGCTTTCTTT.

In this sample, this clone turned up once. This chain joins TRBV7-6 and TRBJ2-2; 7 nucleotides agree with TRBD2. The germline gives CDR1 SGHVS, CDR2 FNYEAQ. The V and J ends lost 5 bases and 1 base, in that order; junction bases with no gene match: 4. The CDR3 is 15 residues long. CDR3 protein: CASSTIAGNTGELFF. As DNA, the CDR3 is TGTGCCAGCAGCACTATAGCGGGGAACACCGGGGAGCTGTTTTTT. The variable domain in full, completed from reference TRBV7-6 and TRBJ2-2, reads GAGVSQSPRYKVTKRGQDVALRCDPISGHVSLYWYRQALGQGPEFLTYFNYEAQQDKSGLPNDRFSAERPEGSISTLTIQRTEQRDSAMYRCASSTIAGNTGELFFGEGSRLTVL.

This clone was picked up one time. This chain connects TRBV3-1 (or the pseudogene TRBV3-2) to TRBJ1-2, with unresolved D. The germline V and J ends were trimmed by 1 base and 0 bases, with 9 bases remaining between them. Germline V lookup: CDR1 LGHDT, CDR2 YNNKEL (reference sequence). This CDR3 comprises 15 residues. CDR3 sequence: CASSQGPQANYGYTF. Here the CDR3 DNA reads TGTGCCAGCAGCCAAGGCCCGCAGGCTAACTATGGCTACACCTTC.

The V gene is TRBV27, the J gene TRBJ1-2, with 9 bases that match TRBD1. Germline V gene data show CDR1 as MNHEY and CDR2 as SMNVEV (reference sequence). Trimming removed 7 bases from V and 5 bases from J; junction bases left unmatched: 5. This CDR3 spans 13 amino acids. CDR3 in DNA: TGTGCCAGCACTCCCGGACAGGGGTATGGCTACACCTTC. Its protein product is CASTPGQGYGYTF.

The gene calls are TRBV15 and TRBJ2-7; D is undetermined. The CDR3 loop spans 13 amino acids. Germline values: CDR1 LNHNV, CDR2 YYDKDF (reference sequence). V lost 0 bases and J 3 bases, leaving 6 bases between the germline ends. CDR3 in amino acids: CATSRDLVYEQYF. In DNA, the CDR3 is TGTGCCACCAGCAGAGATCTAGTCTACGAGCAGTACTTC.

This rearrangement joins TRBV5-1 to TRBJ1-2; tentative D call: TRBD1 (5 bases). The CDR3 covers 14 residues. CDR1 and CDR2 (germline): SGHRS, YFSETQ. Trimming removed 3 bases from V and 2 bases from J, with 11 bases in between. The CDR3 protein is CASSYQGSNYGYTF. CDR3 bases: TGCGCCAGCAGCTATCAGGGATCGAACTATGGCTACACCTTC.

The gene calls are TRBV3-1 (or the pseudogene TRBV3-2) and TRBJ2-7, with D perhaps matching TRBD1 (5 bases). Trimming left V 3 bases short and J 4 bases short, with 7 bases between. The CDR3 sequence is 12 residues long. The germline gives CDR1 LGHDT, CDR2 YNNKEL (reference sequence). The CDR3 DNA follows: TGTGCCAGCAGCCAGCAGGGATACGAGCAGTACTTC. Protein: CASSQQGYEQYF.

The chain's CDR3 is CASSPLQNTEAFF. The DNA of the CDR3 is TGTGCCAGCTCACCACTACAGAACACTGAAGCTTTCTTT. V is TRBV18 and J is TRBJ1-1; no reliable D call. Germline assignment: CDR1 KGHSH and CDR2 LQKENI. The V gene lost 1 base and the J gene lost 1 base, with 4 bases spanning the gap. This CDR3 has 13 residues.

The chain carries TRBV27 and TRBJ2-5; D is uncertain. The CDR3 sequence is 13 residues long. Germline V gene sequence: CDR1 MNHEY, CDR2 SMNVEV (reference sequence). V lost 8 bases, J lost 5 bases, and 15 bases lay in between. CDR3 sequence reads: CASRSERPETQYF. The CDR3 DNA is TGTGCCAGCCGTTCGGAGCGTCCGGAGACCCAGTACTTC.

The V and J genes are TRBV11-2 and TRBJ1-1, with D possibly matching TRBD1 (5 bases). Trimming left V 5 bases short and J 2 bases short, with 12 bases between. Germline V CDR1 and CDR2: SGHAT, FQNNGV. This CDR3 spans 14 amino acids. CDR3 sequence (DNA): TGTGCCAGCAGCGGGGGGAGAGGAAACACTGAAGCTTTCTTT. It specifies CASSGGRGNTEAFF.

CDR3 protein: CASSSPGWTENTEAFF. CDR3 DNA sequence: TGTGCCAGCAGCTCCCCAGGGTGGACAGAGAACACTGAAGCTTTCTTT. The rearrangement joins TRBV7-2 to TRBJ1-1; D is perhaps TRBD1 (6 bases). From germline, CDR1 is SGHTA and CDR2 FQGNSA. The CDR3 spans 16 residues. V was pared by 4 bases and J by 1 base, with 16 bases between.